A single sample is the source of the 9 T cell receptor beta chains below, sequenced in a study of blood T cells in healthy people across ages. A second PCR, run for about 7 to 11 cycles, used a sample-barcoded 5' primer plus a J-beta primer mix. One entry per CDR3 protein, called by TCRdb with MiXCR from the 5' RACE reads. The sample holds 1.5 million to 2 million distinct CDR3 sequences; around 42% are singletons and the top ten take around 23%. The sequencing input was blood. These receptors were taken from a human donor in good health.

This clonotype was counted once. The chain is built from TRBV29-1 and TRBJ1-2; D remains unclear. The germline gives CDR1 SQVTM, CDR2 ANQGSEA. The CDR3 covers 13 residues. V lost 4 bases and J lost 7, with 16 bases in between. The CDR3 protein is CSVGALRSRGYTF. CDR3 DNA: TGCAGCGTTGGGGCCCTCCGCTCTCGTGGCTACACCTTC.

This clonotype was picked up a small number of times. As DNA, the CDR3 is TGTGCCAGCAGTTACGGGGCAGACAATCAGCCCCAGCATTTT. It translates to CASSYGADNQPQHF. This sequence joins TRBV6-2 or TRBV6-3 and TRBJ1-5; D might be TRBD1 (5 bases). Germline V gene lookup returns CDR1 MNHEY and CDR2 SVGEGT. The germline V and J ends were trimmed by 2 bases and 3 bases, with 8 bases remaining between them. The CDR3 extends over 14 amino acids.

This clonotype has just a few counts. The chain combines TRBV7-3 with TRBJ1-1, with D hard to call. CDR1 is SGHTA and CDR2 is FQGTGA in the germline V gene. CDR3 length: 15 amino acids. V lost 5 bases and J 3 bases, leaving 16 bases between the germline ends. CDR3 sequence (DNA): TGTGCCAGCAGCCCACACGGTGGAGGCTACACTGAAGCTTTCTTT. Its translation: CASSPHGGGYTEAFF. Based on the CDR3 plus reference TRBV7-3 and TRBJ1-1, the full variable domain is GAGVSQTPSNKVTEKGKYVELRCDPISGHTALYWYRQSLGQGPEFLIYFQGTGAADDSGLPNDRFFAVRPEGSVSTLKIQRTERGDSAVYLCASSPHGGGYTEAFFGQGTRLTVV.

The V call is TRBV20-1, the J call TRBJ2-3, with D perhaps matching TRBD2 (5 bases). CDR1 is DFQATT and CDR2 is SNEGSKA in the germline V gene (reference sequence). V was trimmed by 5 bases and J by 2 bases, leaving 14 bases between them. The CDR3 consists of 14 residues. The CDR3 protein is CSAHPGKITDTQYF. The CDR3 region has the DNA TGCAGTGCTCACCCCGGGAAAATCACAGATACGCAGTATTTT.

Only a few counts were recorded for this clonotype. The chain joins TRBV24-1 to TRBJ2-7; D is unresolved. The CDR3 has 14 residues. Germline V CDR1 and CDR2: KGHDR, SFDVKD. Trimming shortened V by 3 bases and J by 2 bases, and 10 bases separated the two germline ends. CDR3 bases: TGTGCCACCAGTGATCCCAAGAACACCTACGAGCAGTACTTC. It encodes CATSDPKNTYEQYF.

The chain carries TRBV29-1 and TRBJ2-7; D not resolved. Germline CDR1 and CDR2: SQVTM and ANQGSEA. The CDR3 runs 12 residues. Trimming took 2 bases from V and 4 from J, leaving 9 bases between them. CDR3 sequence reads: CSVEKTSYEQYF. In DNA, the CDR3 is TGCAGCGTTGAAAAGACATCTTACGAGCAGTACTTC.

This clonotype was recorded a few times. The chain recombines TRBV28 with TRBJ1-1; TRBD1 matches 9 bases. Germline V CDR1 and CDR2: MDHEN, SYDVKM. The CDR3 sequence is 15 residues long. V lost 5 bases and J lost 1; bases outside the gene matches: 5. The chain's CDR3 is CASSPLGQGNTEAFF. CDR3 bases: TGTGCCAGCAGTCCCCTGGGACAGGGGAACACTGAAGCTTTCTTT.

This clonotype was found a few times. The CDR3 loop is CAISRTGTEQYF. The CDR3, as DNA: TGTGCCATCAGCAGGACTGGGACCGAGCAGTACTTC. The rearrangement links TRBV10-3 to TRBJ2-7; D assignment may be TRBD1 or TRBD2 (5 bases each). The length of the CDR3 is 12 residues. The V end was cut by 6 bases, the J end by 6 bases, with 12 bases between. The germline CDR1 and CDR2 sequences are ENHRY and SYGVKD.

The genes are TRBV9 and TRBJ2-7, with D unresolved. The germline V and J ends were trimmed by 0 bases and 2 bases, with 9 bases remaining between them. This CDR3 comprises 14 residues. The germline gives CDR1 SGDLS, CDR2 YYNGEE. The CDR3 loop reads CASSVDWGTYEQYF. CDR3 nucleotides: TGTGCCAGCAGCGTAGATTGGGGTACCTACGAGCAGTACTTC.